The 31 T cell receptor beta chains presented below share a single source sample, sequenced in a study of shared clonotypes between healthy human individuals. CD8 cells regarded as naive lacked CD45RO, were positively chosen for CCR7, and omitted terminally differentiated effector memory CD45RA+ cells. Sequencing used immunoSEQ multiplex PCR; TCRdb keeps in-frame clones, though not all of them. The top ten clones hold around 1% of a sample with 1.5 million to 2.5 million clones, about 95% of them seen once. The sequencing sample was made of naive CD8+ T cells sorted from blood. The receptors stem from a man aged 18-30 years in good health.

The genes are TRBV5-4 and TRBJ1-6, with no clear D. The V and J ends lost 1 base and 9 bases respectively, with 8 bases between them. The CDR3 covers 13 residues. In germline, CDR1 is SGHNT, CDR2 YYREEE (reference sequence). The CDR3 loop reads CASSLSLGSPLHF. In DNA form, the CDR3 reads TGTGCCAGCAGCTTGTCCTTAGGTTCACCCCTCCACTTT.

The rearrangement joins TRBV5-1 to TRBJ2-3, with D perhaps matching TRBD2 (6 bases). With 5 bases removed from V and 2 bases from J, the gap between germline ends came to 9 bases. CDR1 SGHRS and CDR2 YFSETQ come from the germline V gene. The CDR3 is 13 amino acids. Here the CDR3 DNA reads TGCGCCAGCAGTCGGGAGAACACAGATACGCAGTATTTT. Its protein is CASSRENTDTQYF.

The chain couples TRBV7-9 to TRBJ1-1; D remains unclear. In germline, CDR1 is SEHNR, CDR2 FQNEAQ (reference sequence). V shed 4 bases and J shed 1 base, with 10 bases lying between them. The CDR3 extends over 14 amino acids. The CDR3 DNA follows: TGTGCCAGCAGCTCCTCCGGGCCGAACACTGAAGCTTTCTTT. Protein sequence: CASSSSGPNTEAFF.

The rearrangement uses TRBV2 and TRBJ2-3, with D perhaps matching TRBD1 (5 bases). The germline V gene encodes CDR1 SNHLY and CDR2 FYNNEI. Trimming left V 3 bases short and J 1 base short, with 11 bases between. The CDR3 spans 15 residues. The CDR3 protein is CASSDFREGTDTQYF. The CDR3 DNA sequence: TGTGCCAGCAGTGATTTCAGGGAAGGCACAGATACGCAGTATTTT.

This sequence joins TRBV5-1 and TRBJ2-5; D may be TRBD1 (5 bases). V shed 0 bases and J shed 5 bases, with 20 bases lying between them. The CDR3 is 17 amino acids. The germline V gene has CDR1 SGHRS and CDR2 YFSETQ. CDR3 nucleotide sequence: TGCGCCAGCAGCTTGGATTTCAGGGCGCAGGGCGACGAGACCCAGTACTTC. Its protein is CASSLDFRAQGDETQYF. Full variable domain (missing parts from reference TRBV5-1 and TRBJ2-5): KAGVTQTPRYLIKTRGQQVTLSCSPISGHRSVSWYQQTPGQGLQFLFEYFSETQRNKGNFPGRFSGRQFSNSRSEMNVSTLELGDSALYLCASSLDFRAQGDETQYFGPGTRLLVL.

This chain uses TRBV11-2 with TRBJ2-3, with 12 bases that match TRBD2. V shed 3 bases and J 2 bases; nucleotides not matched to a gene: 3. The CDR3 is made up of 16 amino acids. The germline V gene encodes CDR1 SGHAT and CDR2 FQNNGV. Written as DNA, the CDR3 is TGTGCCAGCAGCTTTGGACTAGCGGGACTCACAGATACGCAGTATTTT. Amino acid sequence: CASSFGLAGLTDTQYF.

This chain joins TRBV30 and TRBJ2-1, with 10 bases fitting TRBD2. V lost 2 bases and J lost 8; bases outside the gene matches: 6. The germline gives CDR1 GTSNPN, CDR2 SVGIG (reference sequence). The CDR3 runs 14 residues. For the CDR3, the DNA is TGTGCCTGGAGTTTCGCTAGCGGGAGCGATGAGCAGTTCTTC. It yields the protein CAWSFASGSDEQFF.

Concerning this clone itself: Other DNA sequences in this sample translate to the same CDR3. In DNA, the CDR3 is TGCGCCAGCAGTGAGTCTCAGGGGAGCACTGAAGCTTTCTTT. It specifies CASSESQGSTEAFF. The J gene is TRBJ1-1, the V gene TRBV10-1, with a possible D match to TRBD1 (6 bases). Germline values: CDR1 WNHNN, CDR2 SYGVQD (reference sequence). V lost 0 bases and J 4 bases, leaving 9 bases between the germline ends. The CDR3 is made up of 14 amino acids.

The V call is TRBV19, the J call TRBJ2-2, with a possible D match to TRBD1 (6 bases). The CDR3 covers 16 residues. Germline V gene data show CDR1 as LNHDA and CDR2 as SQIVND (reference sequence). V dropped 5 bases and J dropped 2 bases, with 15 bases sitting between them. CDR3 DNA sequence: TGTGCCAGTAGTTTGATTTCGGGACAAAACACCGGGGAGCTGTTTTTT. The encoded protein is CASSLISGQNTGELFF.

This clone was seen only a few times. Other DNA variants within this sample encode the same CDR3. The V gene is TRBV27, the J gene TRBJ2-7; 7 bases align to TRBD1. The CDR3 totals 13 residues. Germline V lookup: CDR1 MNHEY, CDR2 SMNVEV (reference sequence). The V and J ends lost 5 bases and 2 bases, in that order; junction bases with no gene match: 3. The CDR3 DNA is TGTGCCAGCAGTCAAACAGGGGCCTACGAGCAGTACTTC. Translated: CASSQTGAYEQYF.

The chain's CDR3 is CASSSEPGLALMAEQYF. Here the CDR3 DNA reads TGTGCCAGCAGCTCAGAACCGGGACTAGCTTTAATGGCCGAGCAGTACTTC. The gene calls are TRBV9 and TRBJ2-7, with 9 bases that match TRBD2. The CDR3 runs to 17 residues. Germline loops: CDR1 SGDLS, CDR2 YYNGEE. Trimming at V came to 4 bases and at J to 6 bases, leaving 17 bases not matched to a gene.

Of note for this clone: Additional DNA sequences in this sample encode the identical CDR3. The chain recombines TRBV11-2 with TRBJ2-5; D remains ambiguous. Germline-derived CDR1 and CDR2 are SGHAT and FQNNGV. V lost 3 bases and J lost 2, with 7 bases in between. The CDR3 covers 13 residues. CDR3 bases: TGTGCCAGCAGCTTCCCGGATCAAGAGACCCAGTACTTC. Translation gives CASSFPDQETQYF.

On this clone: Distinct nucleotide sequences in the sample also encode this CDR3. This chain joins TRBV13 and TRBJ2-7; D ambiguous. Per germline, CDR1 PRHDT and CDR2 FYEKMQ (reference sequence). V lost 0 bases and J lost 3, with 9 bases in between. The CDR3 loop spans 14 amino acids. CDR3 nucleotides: TGTGCCAGCAGCTTAGGAGGGCTTAGCTACGAGCAGTACTTC. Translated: CASSLGGLSYEQYF.

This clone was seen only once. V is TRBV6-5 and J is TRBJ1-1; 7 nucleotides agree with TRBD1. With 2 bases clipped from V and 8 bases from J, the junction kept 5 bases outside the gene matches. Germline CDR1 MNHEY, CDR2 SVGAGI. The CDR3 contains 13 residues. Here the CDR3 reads CASSYEGQQEAFF. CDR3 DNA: TGTGCCAGCAGTTACGAGGGACAGCAAGAAGCTTTCTTT.

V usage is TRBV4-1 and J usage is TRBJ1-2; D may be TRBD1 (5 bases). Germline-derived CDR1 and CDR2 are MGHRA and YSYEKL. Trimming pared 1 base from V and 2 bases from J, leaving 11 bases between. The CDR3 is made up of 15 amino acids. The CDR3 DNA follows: TGCGCCAGCAGCCAAGCCGGGGGAGCGAACTATGGCTACACCTTC. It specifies CASSQAGGANYGYTF.

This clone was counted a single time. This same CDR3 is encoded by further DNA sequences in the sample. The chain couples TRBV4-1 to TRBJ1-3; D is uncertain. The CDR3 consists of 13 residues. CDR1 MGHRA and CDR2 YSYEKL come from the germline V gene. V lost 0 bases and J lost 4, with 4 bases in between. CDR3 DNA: TGCGCCAGCAGCCAAGATCCCGGAAACACCATATATTTT. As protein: CASSQDPGNTIYF.

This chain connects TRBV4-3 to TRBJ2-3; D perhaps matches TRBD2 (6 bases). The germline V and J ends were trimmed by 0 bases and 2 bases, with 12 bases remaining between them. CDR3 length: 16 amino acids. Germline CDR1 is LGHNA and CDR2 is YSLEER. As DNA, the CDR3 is TGCGCCAGCAGCCAAGATCCCGGGGGTCTCACAGATACGCAGTATTTT. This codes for CASSQDPGGLTDTQYF.

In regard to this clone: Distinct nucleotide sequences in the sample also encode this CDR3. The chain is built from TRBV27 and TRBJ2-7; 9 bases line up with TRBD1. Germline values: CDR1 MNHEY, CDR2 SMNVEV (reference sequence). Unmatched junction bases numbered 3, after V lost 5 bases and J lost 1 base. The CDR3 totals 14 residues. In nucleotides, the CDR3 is TGTGCCAGCAGTGCGACAGGGGGTTCCTACGAGCAGTACTTC. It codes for CASSATGGSYEQYF.

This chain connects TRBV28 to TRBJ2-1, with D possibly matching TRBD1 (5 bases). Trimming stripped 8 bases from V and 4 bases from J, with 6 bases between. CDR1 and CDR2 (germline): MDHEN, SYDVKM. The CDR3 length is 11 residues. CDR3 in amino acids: CASRQYNEQFF. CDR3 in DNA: TGTGCCAGCCGACAGTACAATGAGCAGTTCTTC.

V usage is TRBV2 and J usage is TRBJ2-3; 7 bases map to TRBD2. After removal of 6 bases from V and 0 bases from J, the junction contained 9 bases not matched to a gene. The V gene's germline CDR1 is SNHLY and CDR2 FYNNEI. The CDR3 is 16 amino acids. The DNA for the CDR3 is TGTGCCAGCAGAGGGTCAGCGGGAAAAAGCACAGATACGCAGTATTTT. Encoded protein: CASRGSAGKSTDTQYF.

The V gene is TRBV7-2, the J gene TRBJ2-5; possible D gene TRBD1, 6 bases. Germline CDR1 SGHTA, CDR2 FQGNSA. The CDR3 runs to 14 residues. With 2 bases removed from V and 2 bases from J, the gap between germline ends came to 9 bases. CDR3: CASSLPRGQETQYF. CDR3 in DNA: TGTGCCAGCAGCTTACCCAGGGGTCAAGAGACCCAGTACTTC.

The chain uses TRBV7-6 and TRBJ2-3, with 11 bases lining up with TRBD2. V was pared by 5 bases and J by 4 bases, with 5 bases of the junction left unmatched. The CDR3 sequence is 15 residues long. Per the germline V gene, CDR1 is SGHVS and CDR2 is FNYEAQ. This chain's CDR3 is CASSQLAGVSDTQYF. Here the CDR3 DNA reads TGTGCCAGCAGCCAACTAGCGGGAGTGTCAGATACGCAGTATTTT.

For the CDR3, the DNA is TGTGCCAGCAGTTTATCGGGGCTACTATTAACTAATGAAAAACTGTTTTTT. Translated, it gives CASSLSGLLLTNEKLFF. The genes are TRBV27 and TRBJ1-4, with D tentatively TRBD1 (5 bases). V was shortened by 0 bases and J by 1 base, with 12 bases between the two germline ends. Per germline, CDR1 MNHEY and CDR2 SMNVEV (reference sequence). This CDR3 is 17 amino acids long. The full variable domain, with the rest looked up from reference TRBV27 and TRBJ1-4, is EAQVTQNPRYLITVTGKKLTVTCSQNMNHEYMSWYRQDPGLGLRQIYYSMNVEVTDKGDVPEGYKVSRKEKRNFPLILESPSPNQTSLYFCASSLSGLLLTNEKLFFGSGTQLSVL.

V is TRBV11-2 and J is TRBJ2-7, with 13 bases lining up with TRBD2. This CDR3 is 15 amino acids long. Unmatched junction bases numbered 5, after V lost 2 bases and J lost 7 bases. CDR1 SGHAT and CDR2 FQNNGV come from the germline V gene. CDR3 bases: TGTGCCAGCAGCTTATTGACTAGCGGGGGGAAGGAGCAGTACTTC. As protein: CASSLLTSGGKEQYF.

This chain's CDR3 is CASTGTGPYEQYF. CDR3 sequence (DNA): TGTGCCAGCACAGGGACAGGCCCCTACGAGCAGTACTTC. V and J are TRBV6-5 and TRBJ2-7; TRBD1 agrees at 8 bases. Germline-derived CDR1 and CDR2 are MNHEY and SVGAGI. The J segment lost 2 bases and the V segment lost 7 bases, leaving 4 bases of the junction unmatched. The length of the CDR3 is 13 residues.

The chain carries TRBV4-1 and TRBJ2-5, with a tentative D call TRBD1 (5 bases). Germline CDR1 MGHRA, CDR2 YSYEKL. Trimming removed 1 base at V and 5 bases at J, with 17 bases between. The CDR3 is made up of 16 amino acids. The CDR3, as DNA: TGCGCCAGCAGCCAAGCCAGGGAATTATTTGGCGAGACCCAGTACTTC. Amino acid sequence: CASSQARELFGETQYF.

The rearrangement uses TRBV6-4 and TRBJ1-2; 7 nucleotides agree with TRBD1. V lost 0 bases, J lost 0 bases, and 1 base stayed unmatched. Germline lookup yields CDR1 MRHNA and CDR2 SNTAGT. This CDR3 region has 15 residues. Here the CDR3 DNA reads TGTGCCAGCAGTGACTCTGGGACAGCTAACTATGGCTACACCTTC. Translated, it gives CASSDSGTANYGYTF.

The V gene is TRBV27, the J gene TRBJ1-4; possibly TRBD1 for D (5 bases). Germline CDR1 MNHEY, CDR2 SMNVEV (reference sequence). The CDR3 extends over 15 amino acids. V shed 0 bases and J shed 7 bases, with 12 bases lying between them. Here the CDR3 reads CASSLSARVGEKLFF. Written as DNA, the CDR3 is TGTGCCAGCAGTTTATCCGCCAGGGTCGGTGAAAAACTGTTTTTT. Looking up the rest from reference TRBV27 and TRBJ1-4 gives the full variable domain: EAQVTQNPRYLITVTGKKLTVTCSQNMNHEYMSWYRQDPGLGLRQIYYSMNVEVTDKGDVPEGYKVSRKEKRNFPLILESPSPNQTSLYFCASSLSARVGEKLFFGSGTQLSVL.

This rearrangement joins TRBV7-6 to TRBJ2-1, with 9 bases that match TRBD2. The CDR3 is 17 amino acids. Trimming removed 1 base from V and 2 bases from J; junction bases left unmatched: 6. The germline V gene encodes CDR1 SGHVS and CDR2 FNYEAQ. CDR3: CASSLERREGTYNEQFF. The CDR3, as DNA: TGTGCCAGCAGCTTAGAACGGCGGGAGGGGACCTACAATGAGCAGTTCTTC.

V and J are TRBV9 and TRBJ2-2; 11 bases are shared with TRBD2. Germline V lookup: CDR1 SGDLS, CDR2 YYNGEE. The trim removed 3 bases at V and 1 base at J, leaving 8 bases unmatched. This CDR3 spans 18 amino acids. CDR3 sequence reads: CASSAGSGTSGNTGELFF. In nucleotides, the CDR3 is TGTGCCAGCAGCGCCGGGTCCGGGACTAGCGGGAACACCGGGGAGCTGTTTTTT.

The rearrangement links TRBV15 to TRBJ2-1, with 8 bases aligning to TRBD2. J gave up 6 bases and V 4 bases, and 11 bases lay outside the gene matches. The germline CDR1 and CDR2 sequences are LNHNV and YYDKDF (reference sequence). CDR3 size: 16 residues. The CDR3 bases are TGTGCCACCAGCACCAACGGGGGGGAGGGACCCAATGAGCAGTTCTTC. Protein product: CATSTNGGEGPNEQFF.